The 32 T cell receptor beta chains given below trace back to one sample, sequenced in a study of T cell repertoires in cytomegalovirus infection. These receptors are not linked to any known antigen. TCRdb reprocessed the reads with MiXCR, giving one entry per CDR3 protein. This table has about 130,000 distinct CDR3 sequences, 20% to 30% appearing once. Sequencing used PBMCs, sequenced either directly or after in vitro stimulation (not recorded which). Receptors were obtained from a human donor in good health (CMV status not recorded). Some clones in this sample may be carry-over from other donors' samples.

V usage is TRBV10-3 and J usage is TRBJ1-1; 8 bases are shared with TRBD1. Germline-derived CDR1 and CDR2 are ENHRY and SYGVKD. Unmatched junction bases numbered 2, after V lost 4 bases and J lost 4 bases. CDR3 length: 13 amino acids. DNA of the CDR3: TGTGCCATCAGTGGACAGGGGCCCACTGAAGCTTTCTTT. This codes for CAISGQGPTEAFF.

This clonotype was observed a few times. In nucleotides, the CDR3 is TGTGCCAGCAGCCCAAGGGACAGGGGGACTCGGGATACGCAGTATTTT. Translated, it gives CASSPRDRGTRDTQYF. The chain recombines TRBV9 with TRBJ2-3; the match to TRBD1 covers 11 bases. This CDR3 region has 16 residues. The germline V gene has CDR1 SGDLS and CDR2 YYNGEE. Trimming cost V 4 bases and J 6 bases; bases outside gene matches: 10.

The chain is built from TRBV6-1 and TRBJ2-2; no definite D call. The germline gives CDR1 MNHNS, CDR2 SASEGT. The length of the CDR3 is 13 residues. Trimming took off 3 bases at V and 8 bases at J, with 10 bases between the two ends. CDR3 sequence (DNA): TGTGCCAGCAGTGATTTGCGGACGGGGGAGCTGTTTTTT. The encoded protein is CASSDLRTGELFF.

This clonotype was counted between two and nine times. The V call is TRBV5-1, the J call TRBJ1-6; no clear D gene. Trimming cost V 0 bases and J 8 bases, with 6 bases left between them. The V gene's germline CDR1 is SGHRS and CDR2 YFSETQ. The CDR3 has 13 amino acids. CDR3: CASSLGSDSPLHF. The CDR3 region has the DNA TGCGCCAGCAGCTTGGGTAGCGATTCACCCCTCCACTTT.

This clonotype was detected only a few times. The chain employs TRBV19 and TRBJ1-6; D gene uncertain. Germline values: CDR1 LNHDA, CDR2 SQIVND (reference sequence). The CDR3 runs 15 residues. Trimming pared 2 bases from V and 6 bases from J, leaving 11 bases between. In DNA, the CDR3 is TGTGCCAGTAGTATAAGTCTTTTCCCTAATTCACCCCTCCACTTT. This gives the protein CASSISLFPNSPLHF.

As to this clonotype: The conserved phenylalanine or tryptophan is not found at the CDR3 terminus, so this likely reflects a read error. The chain employs TRBV18 and TRBJ2-3; no clear D. This CDR3 comprises 16 residues. With 1 base removed from V and 0 bases from J, the gap between germline ends came to 11 bases. Germline CDR1 reads KGHSH; CDR2 reads LQKENI. In DNA form, the CDR3 reads TGTGCCAGCTCACCACTCGCGGAGCCTAGCACAGATACGCAGTATATT. Residues: CASSPLAEPSTDTQYI.

The gene calls are TRBV13 and TRBJ2-3; 8 nucleotides line up with TRBD1. Germline CDR1 and CDR2: PRHDT and FYEKMQ (reference sequence). The CDR3 totals 14 residues. The V and J ends lost 5 bases and 3 bases, in that order; junction bases with no gene match: 4. DNA of the CDR3: TGTGCCAGCAGCCTGCGACAGGGGACAGATACGCAGTATTTT. This encodes CASSLRQGTDTQYF.

By share of the sample, this clonotype is large (0.1 to 1%). V gene TRBV27 combines with J gene TRBJ1-2, with TRBD1 identical over 7 bases. The CDR3 totals 14 residues. Trimming removed 2 bases from V and 2 bases from J; junction bases left unmatched: 2. The germline V gene encodes CDR1 MNHEY and CDR2 SMNVEV (reference sequence). CDR3 loop: CASSLQGGNYGYTF. DNA of the CDR3: TGTGCCAGCAGTTTACAGGGGGGCAACTATGGCTACACCTTC.

CDR3 amino acids: CASSFQGLVGTEAFF. The CDR3 DNA reads as TGTGCCAGCAGTTTCCAGGGACTGGTGGGCACTGAAGCTTTCTTT. The genes are TRBV6-2 or TRBV6-3 and TRBJ1-1; TRBD1 is a possible D gene (5 bases). The V end lost 4 bases, the J end lost 4 bases, and 16 bases lay between the germline ends. This CDR3 contains 15 residues. The germline CDR1 and CDR2 sequences are MNHEY and SVGEGT.

As for this clonotype: A single base separates this from a much larger clone, so it may be a read error. Without the conserved terminal phenylalanine or tryptophan, this CDR3 likely stems from a read error. The chain has TRBV7-2 and TRBJ2-4; TRBD2 might be the D (7 bases). Germline lookup yields CDR1 SGHTA and CDR2 FQGNSA. Trimming removed 1 base at V and 9 bases at J, with 13 bases between. The CDR3 runs 14 residues. CDR3 coding DNA: TGTGCCAGCAGCTTAGAGCGGGGAGGGGGCATTCAGTACTGC. Protein sequence: CASSLERGGGIQYC.

This clonotype occurred a few times. The chain employs TRBV6-6 and TRBJ2-2, with D perhaps matching TRBD1 (6 bases). Trimming took off 4 bases at V and 6 bases at J, with 15 bases between the two ends. CDR3 length: 15 residues. CDR1 is MNHNY, CDR2 SVGAGI, per germline (reference sequence). The CDR3 nucleotides are TGTGCCAGCAGTTTCACAGGGCTCTCGGCCGGGGAGCTGTTTTTT. Translating gives CASSFTGLSAGELFF.

This clonotype came up a few times. V gene TRBV11-2 combines with J gene TRBJ2-1; D is perhaps TRBD1 or TRBD2 (5 bases each). V was trimmed by 0 bases and J by 0 bases, leaving 6 bases between them. CDR1 and CDR2 (germline): SGHAT, FQNNGV. The CDR3 contains 15 residues. As DNA, the CDR3 is TGTGCCAGCAGCTTAGATGGGACCTCCTACAATGAGCAGTTCTTC. Protein: CASSLDGTSYNEQFF.

V is TRBV7-9 and J is TRBJ2-3; no definite D call. The CDR3 is 13 residues long. The V gene's germline CDR1 is SEHNR and CDR2 FQNEAQ (reference sequence). The V end was cut by 7 bases, the J end by 6 bases, with 14 bases between. The CDR3 reads CASTSRAADTQYF. In DNA form, the CDR3 reads TGTGCCAGCACCTCCCGGGCCGCGGATACGCAGTATTTT.

V is TRBV29-1 and J is TRBJ2-3, with unresolved D. V was shortened by 7 bases and J by 0 bases, with 17 bases between the two germline ends. This CDR3 has 15 residues. CDR1 SQVTM and CDR2 ANQGSEA come from the germline V gene. The CDR3 nucleotides read TGCAGCGCCCAACCCACCTCCACTAGCACAGATACGCAGTATTTT. It translates to CSAQPTSTSTDTQYF.

This clonotype was seen at least ten times. The gene calls are TRBV7-2 and TRBJ2-3, with TRBD2 identical over 9 bases. V gave up 5 bases and J gave up 0 bases; unmatched junction bases: 6. CDR1 is SGHTA, CDR2 FQGNSA, per germline. This CDR3 has 16 residues. Here the CDR3 DNA reads TGTGCCAGCAGCGCCTATAGCGGGAGTAGCACAGATACGCAGTATTTT. Amino acid sequence: CASSAYSGSSTDTQYF. Based on the CDR3 plus reference TRBV7-2 and TRBJ2-3, the full variable domain is GAGVSQSPSNKVTEKGKDVELRCDPISGHTALYWYRQSLGQGLEFLIYFQGNSAPDKSGLPSDRFSAERTGGSVSTLTIQRTQQEDSAVYLCASSAYSGSSTDTQYFGPGTRLTVL.

The chain couples TRBV6-1 to TRBJ2-4; TRBD1 agrees at 7 bases. CDR3 length: 15 residues. V shed 5 bases and J 3 bases; nucleotides not matched to a gene: 7. Germline CDR1 and CDR2: MNHNS and SASEGT. The CDR3 DNA reads as TGTGCCAGCAGTCCCTGGACAGGCAGCAAAAACATTCAGTACTTC. Translated: CASSPWTGSKNIQYF.

The chain uses TRBV19 and TRBJ2-1; 7 bases match TRBD2. In germline, CDR1 is LNHDA, CDR2 SQIVND (reference sequence). The CDR3 loop spans 13 amino acids. Trimming at V came to 7 bases and at J to 3 bases, leaving 3 bases not matched to a gene. The CDR3 DNA sequence: TGTGCCAGTACTAGCGGACTCTACAATGAGCAGTTCTTC. Translating it yields CASTSGLYNEQFF.

V gene TRBV28 combines with J gene TRBJ1-1; tentatively, D is TRBD1 (6 bases). CDR3 length: 15 residues. In germline, CDR1 is MDHEN, CDR2 SYDVKM. Trimming cost V 5 bases and J 1 base, with 14 bases left between them. The CDR3 region has the DNA TGTGCCAGCAGTAACTATCCGGGACAGAACACTGAAGCTTTCTTT. This encodes CASSNYPGQNTEAFF.

This chain joins TRBV20-1 and TRBJ2-6, with TRBD1 identical over 7 bases. The germline gives CDR1 DFQATT, CDR2 SNEGSKA (reference sequence). This CDR3 is 13 amino acids long. CDR3 sequence reads: CSGQASGANVLTF. In DNA, the CDR3 is TGCAGCGGACAGGCCTCTGGGGCCAACGTCCTGACTTTC.

The chain links TRBV5-4 to TRBJ2-1; 9 bases line up with TRBD2. The germline V gene has CDR1 SGHNT and CDR2 YYREEE (reference sequence). The V segment lost 4 bases and the J segment 0 bases; nucleotides outside the gene matches: 2. The CDR3 runs to 15 residues. The CDR3 nucleotides are TGTGCCAGCAGCAAACTAGCGGGCTCCTACAATGAGCAGTTCTTC. Its protein product is CASSKLAGSYNEQFF.

This clonotype was recorded a few times. The chain uses TRBV12-3 or TRBV12-4 and TRBJ1-2; D unclear. This CDR3 has 14 residues. V was pared by 3 bases and J by 2 bases, with 10 bases between. The CDR3 is CASSFHRGNYGYTF. DNA for the CDR3: TGTGCCAGCAGTTTCCATCGGGGAAACTATGGCTACACCTTC.

The rearrangement links TRBV7-9 to TRBJ2-5, with TRBD1 identical over 11 bases. Unmatched junction bases numbered 7, after V lost 5 bases and J lost 5 bases. Germline CDR1 is SEHNR and CDR2 is FQNEAQ (reference sequence). This CDR3 is built from 15 residues. In DNA, the CDR3 is TGTGCCAGCAGCACGGACAGGGGGCGTCGGGAGACCCAGTACTTC. Translation: CASSTDRGRRETQYF.

This clonotype showed up just a few times. The V call is TRBV19, the J call TRBJ2-1; TRBD2 agrees at 13 bases. Looked up from germline, CDR1 is LNHDA and CDR2 is SQIVND (reference sequence). The CDR3 is 15 amino acids. The ends lost 7 bases at V and 7 bases at J; junction bases unmatched: 7. CDR3: CASKTGTSGTNEQFF. CDR3 nucleotides: TGTGCCAGTAAGACCGGGACTAGCGGGACTAATGAGCAGTTCTTC. The full variable domain, completed using reference TRBV19 and TRBJ2-1, is DGGITQSPKYLFRKEGQNVTLSCEQNLNHDAMYWYRQDPGQGLRLIYYSQIVNDFQKGDIAEGYSVSREKKESFPLTVTSAQKNPTAFYLCASKTGTSGTNEQFFGPGTRLTVL.

The V gene is TRBV5-1, the J gene TRBJ2-7; 8 bases map to TRBD1. The CDR3 is 14 residues long. V shed 7 bases and J 2 bases; nucleotides not matched to a gene: 8. Germline-derived CDR1 and CDR2 are SGHRS and YFSETQ. The DNA for the CDR3 is TGCGCCAGCCAAGAGACAGGGGTCGCCTACGAGCAGTACTTC. It codes for CASQETGVAYEQYF.

The chain joins TRBV6-1 to TRBJ1-6; possibly TRBD1 for D (5 bases). Trimming removed 0 bases from V and 2 bases from J, with 11 bases in between. Germline V lookup: CDR1 MNHNS, CDR2 SASEGT. The CDR3 consists of 17 residues. CDR3 nucleotides: TGTGCCAGCAGTGAAGCGGGGGAATATACCTATAATTCACCCCTCCACTTT. It specifies CASSEAGEYTYNSPLHF.

This clonotype was detected only a few times. This sequence joins TRBV28 and TRBJ2-3; D is uncertain. This CDR3 comprises 13 residues. Germline V gene data show CDR1 as MDHEN and CDR2 as SYDVKM. V lost 5 bases and J 2 bases, leaving 8 bases between the germline ends. The CDR3 nucleotides read TGTGCCAGCAGTGAGGTATTCACAGATACGCAGTATTTT. Protein: CASSEVFTDTQYF.

The sample holds many counts of this clonotype. V usage is TRBV4-3 and J usage is TRBJ1-5; tentative D call: TRBD1 (5 bases). The CDR3 consists of 17 residues. V shed 1 base and J shed 0 bases, with 13 bases lying between them. The germline V gene has CDR1 LGHNA and CDR2 YSLEER. Here the CDR3 reads CASSQGDSFNSNQPQHF. For the CDR3, the DNA is TGCGCCAGCAGCCAAGGGGACTCCTTTAATAGCAATCAGCCCCAGCATTTT.

This clonotype has ten or more counts. The chain uses TRBV7-2 and TRBJ2-3; D unclear. Germline CDR1 is SGHTA and CDR2 is FQGNSA. V was clipped by 3 bases and J by 2 bases, with 0 bases between them. The CDR3 runs 11 residues. CDR3 bases: TGTGCCAGCAGCTTCACAGATACGCAGTATTTT. Protein: CASSFTDTQYF.

This clonotype appeared a few times. The junction and the germline gene differ at one end; a read error may be behind it. The chain combines TRBV6-2 or TRBV6-3 with TRBJ2-7, with D uncertain. Germline assignment: CDR1 MNHEY and CDR2 SVGEGT. This CDR3 is 11 amino acids long. CDR3 in amino acids: CASGPSHEQYF. CDR3 sequence (DNA): TGTGCCAGCGGACCCTCCCACGAGCAGTACTTC.

A few counts support this clonotype. V is TRBV28 and J is TRBJ2-7; 9 bases are shared with TRBD1. Germline loops: CDR1 MDHEN, CDR2 SYDVKM. CDR3 length equals 15 residues. V shed 1 base and J 4 bases; nucleotides not matched to a gene: 5. The CDR3 reads CASSLYGQGRYEQYF. For the CDR3, the DNA is TGTGCCAGCAGTTTATACGGACAGGGGAGATACGAGCAGTACTTC.

This rearrangement joins TRBV29-1 to TRBJ2-1, with 9 positions matching TRBD2. Germline CDR1 reads SQVTM; CDR2 reads ANQGSEA. V lost 8 bases and J lost 10; bases outside the gene matches: 12. The CDR3 extends over 13 amino acids. DNA for the CDR3: TGCAGCCTGGCGGTAGCGGGAGTAGGGGAGCAGTTCTTC. This sequence encodes CSLAVAGVGEQFF.

Ten or more counts support this clonotype. The chain links TRBV6-2 or TRBV6-3 to TRBJ2-1; TRBD2 agrees at 7 bases. Trimming at V came to 6 bases and at J to 9 bases, leaving 5 bases not matched to a gene. The CDR3 is made up of 12 amino acids. Germline values: CDR1 MNHEY, CDR2 SVGEGT. Here the CDR3 DNA reads TGTGCCAGCAGGCCAGCGGGAACTGAGCAGTTCTTC. Its protein is CASRPAGTEQFF.